The 27 T cell receptor beta chains reported below all come from one sample, sequenced in a study of regulatory T cells in long-lasting Graves disease (dated by TCRdb to the early 2020s). The library was obtained by multiplex PCR. TCRdb names Illumina HiSeq 4000 as the instrument used. To build TCR beta libraries, CDR3 regions were amplified by Arm-PCR using iRepertoire HTBI primers. TCRdb applied fastp at Q25 and MiXCR to the public reads, then kept only in-frame beta chains. For every CDR3 protein sequence, its rows merge into one entry that carries the most common genes and DNA. This sample comprises approximately 310,000 distinct CDR3 sequences, over 15% of them detected only once. Roughly 35% of the sample is in the top ten clones. The sample's time point label is to be understood as: newly diagnosed GD, antithyroid drugs for less than 3 months. RNA was extracted from PBMCs in TRIzol for both TCR sequencing and RNA sequencing.

The input for sequencing was peripheral blood mononuclear cells (PBMCs), taken at new diagnosis, from a patient treated with antithyroid drugs. Every receptor here comes from a female donor with Graves disease.

This rearrangement joins TRBV25-1 to TRBJ2-3, with D perhaps TRBD1 or TRBD2 (5 bases each). Trimming left V 1 base short and J 2 bases short, with 10 bases between. Germline V gene lookup returns CDR1 MGHDK and CDR2 SYGVNS. The CDR3 has 15 amino acids. The CDR3: CASSESGTLTDTQYF. In DNA form, the CDR3 reads TGTGCCAGCAGTGAATCGGGGACCCTCACAGATACGCAGTATTTT.

This clonotype was found many times. The chain is built from TRBV27 and TRBJ2-1, with D perhaps TRBD1 (5 bases). Trimming stripped 6 bases from V and 2 bases from J, with 11 bases between. The CDR3 runs 14 residues. CDR1 is MNHEY, CDR2 SMNVEV, per germline (reference sequence). For the CDR3, the DNA is TGTGCCAGCAGGGACATTAGCCCCTACAATGAGCAGTTCTTC. This gives the protein CASRDISPYNEQFF.

This clonotype occurred many times. The rearrangement uses TRBV10-3 and TRBJ2-3; 12 bases agree with TRBD2. The V gene's germline CDR1 is ENHRY and CDR2 SYGVKD. V gave up 7 bases and J gave up 0 bases; unmatched junction bases: 8. The CDR3 runs to 17 residues. The CDR3 nucleotides read TGTGCCATCAAAAGACTAGCGGGAGCCCCTAGCACAGATACGCAGTATTTT. Translated: CAIKRLAGAPSTDTQYF.

V gene TRBV10-1 combines with J gene TRBJ2-3; 13 bases align to TRBD2. Trimming removed 0 bases from V and 14 bases from J; junction bases left unmatched: 11. Germline loops: CDR1 WNHNN, CDR2 SYGVQD (reference sequence). This CDR3 is 16 amino acids long. Written as DNA, the CDR3 is TGCGCCAGCAGTGAGTCGGGACTAGCGGGAACCCTACCGAGGTATTTT. As protein: CASSESGLAGTLPRYF.

The chain is built from TRBV28 and TRBJ2-1; 10 bases align to TRBD2. Germline trimming cut 6 bases from V and 7 bases from J; bases unmatched to any gene: 18. CDR3 length: 18 amino acids. The germline CDR1 and CDR2 sequences are MDHEN and SYDVKM. For the CDR3, the DNA is TGTGCCAGCAGCCCGGAAATAGCGGGAGGATCAAGGTGGAATGAGCAGTTCTTC. It specifies CASSPEIAGGSRWNEQFF.

The chain is built from TRBV6-1 and TRBJ2-7; D might be TRBD2 (5 bases). Per germline, CDR1 MNHNS and CDR2 SASEGT. V lost 6 bases, J lost 2 bases, and 23 bases lay in between. This CDR3 is built from 17 residues. CDR3 nucleotide sequence: TGTGCCAGCAGCCGAGAATCCACCCAAAGAGGGCCCTACGAGCAGTACTTC. Encoded protein: CASSRESTQRGPYEQYF.

Of note for this clonotype: Given a much more abundant clone one base away, this may be a read error. The CDR3 end shows no conserved phenylalanine or tryptophan, and so a read error is likely. The chain recombines TRBV9 with TRBJ2-7; TRBD2 aligns across 11 bases. The CDR3 contains 19 residues. CDR1 is SGDLS, CDR2 YYNGEE, per germline. After removal of 4 bases from V and 0 bases from J, the junction contained 15 bases not matched to a gene. CDR3 amino acids: CASSPTSGTSGRGSYEQYL. The CDR3 region has the DNA TGTGCCAGCAGCCCGACCTCCGGGACTAGCGGAAGAGGCTCCTACGAGCAGTACCTC.

This clonotype appeared many times. The rearrangement joins TRBV27 to TRBJ2-7; D is unclear. The CDR3 spans 13 residues. Per germline, CDR1 MNHEY and CDR2 SMNVEV (reference sequence). Trimming removed 4 bases from V and 7 bases from J, with 14 bases in between. The CDR3: CASSSSRRWEQYF. CDR3 DNA: TGTGCCAGCAGTTCCTCCAGACGTTGGGAGCAGTACTTC.

This clonotype was seen ten or more times. The V gene is TRBV7-9, the J gene TRBJ1-2; D perhaps matches TRBD1 (6 bases). The CDR3 loop spans 16 amino acids. The V and J ends lost 7 bases and 8 bases respectively, with 26 bases between them. Germline CDR1 reads SEHNR; CDR2 reads FQNEAQ (reference sequence). In nucleotides, the CDR3 is TGTGCCAGCAAATCAGGGGACTCTCATTATACTGGCGGCTACACCTTC. Translating it yields CASKSGDSHYTGGYTF.

This clonotype was observed many times. This chain uses TRBV28 with TRBJ1-5; the match to TRBD1 covers 7 bases. There are 14 residues in the CDR3. Germline V gives CDR1 MDHEN, CDR2 SYDVKM. Trimming at V came to 6 bases and at J to 6 bases, leaving 8 bases not matched to a gene. The DNA for the CDR3 is TGTGCCAGCAGGACTCAGGGGGTTGGTCAGCCCCAGCATTTT. Protein sequence: CASRTQGVGQPQHF.

This sequence joins TRBV6-1 and TRBJ2-7, with D possibly matching TRBD1 (5 bases). Germline assignment: CDR1 MNHNS and CDR2 SASEGT. The CDR3 consists of 16 residues. V dropped 1 base and J dropped 5 bases, with 18 bases sitting between them. The CDR3 loop reads CASSEVSLRQINEQYF. CDR3 DNA: TGTGCCAGCAGTGAAGTCTCTCTGAGACAGATCAACGAGCAGTACTTC.

Only a few counts were recorded for this clonotype. V is TRBV4-1 and J is TRBJ1-1, with TRBD1 matching over 11 bases. The CDR3 length is 15 residues. Trimming cost V 6 bases and J 4 bases; bases outside gene matches: 7. Germline V lookup: CDR1 MGHRA, CDR2 YSYEKL. CDR3 amino acids: CASRPGQGAFTEAFF. The CDR3 nucleotides read TGCGCCAGCAGACCCGGACAGGGGGCGTTCACTGAAGCTTTCTTT.

This clonotype was observed a handful of times. The V call is TRBV20-1, the J call TRBJ2-6, with 7 bases that match TRBD2. This CDR3 contains 16 residues. J was trimmed by 2 bases and V by 7 bases; bases with no gene match: 11. The germline V gene encodes CDR1 DFQATT and CDR2 SNEGSKA (reference sequence). The CDR3 region has the DNA TGCAGTGTCAAGCCCGCGGGAGTAGCTGGGGCCAACGTCCTGACTTTC. Amino acid sequence: CSVKPAGVAGANVLTF.

The CDR3 nucleotides read TGTGCCAGCAATTCAGCGGGAGGAGGACCATTAAAAAACAATGAGCAGTTCTTC. This encodes CASNSAGGGPLKNNEQFF. The V gene is TRBV2, the J gene TRBJ2-1; 9 nucleotides line up with TRBD2. CDR3 size: 18 residues. The junction had 18 bases not matched to a gene; V was cut back by 7 bases and J by 5 bases. The germline gives CDR1 SNHLY, CDR2 FYNNEI.

This clonotype appeared many times. The conserved final phenylalanine or tryptophan is absent from the CDR3, which likely points to a read error. The gene calls are TRBV27 and TRBJ1-2, with TRBD1 matching over 11 bases. V was clipped by 3 bases and J by 2 bases; unmatched bases: 2. CDR1 is MNHEY and CDR2 is SMNVEV in the germline V gene (reference sequence). The CDR3 runs to 15 residues. The CDR3 region is CASSFGQGANYGYTL. The CDR3 DNA reads TGTGCCAGCAGTTTCGGACAGGGGGCAAACTATGGCTACACCCTC.

The chain has TRBV6-1 and TRBJ1-1; a weak D match, TRBD1 (5 bases). Trimming took off 8 bases at V and 4 bases at J, with 20 bases between the two ends. Germline assignment: CDR1 MNHNS and CDR2 SASEGT. The CDR3 has 15 residues. CDR3 protein: CASSGQGPLGTEAFF. CDR3 sequence (DNA): TGTGCCAGCTCCGGGCAGGGCCCTTTGGGCACTGAAGCTTTCTTT.

This clonotype was detected ten times or more. This chain uses TRBV11-3 with TRBJ2-5, with 7 bases fitting TRBD1. The junction had 7 bases not matched to a gene; V was cut back by 5 bases and J by 4 bases. Looked up from germline, CDR1 is SGHNT and CDR2 is YENEEA. This CDR3 comprises 14 residues. DNA of the CDR3: TGTGCCAGCAGCCTGCGACAGGGACGAGAGACCCAGTACTTC. Encoded protein: CASSLRQGRETQYF.

Concerning this clonotype: One base away lies a much larger clone, so this may be a sequencing read error. V and J are TRBV7-2 and TRBJ2-1, with 10 bases lining up with TRBD2. The germline V gene encodes CDR1 SGHTA and CDR2 FQGNSA. This CDR3 spans 17 amino acids. The CDR3 nucleotides are TGCGCCAGCAGCTTGTGGGCTAGCGGGAGCGGGACCTACGAGCAGTTCTTC. Its translation: CASSLWASGSGTYEQFF.

The chain employs TRBV5-1 and TRBJ2-5; D is unclear. This CDR3 is 14 amino acids long. The ends were cut back, 0 bases at V and 3 bases at J, with 9 bases in the middle. Germline CDR1 reads SGHRS; CDR2 reads YFSETQ. The CDR3 is CASSLALAEETQYF. In DNA form, the CDR3 reads TGCGCCAGCAGCTTGGCCCTCGCGGAAGAGACCCAGTACTTC.

Turning to this clonotype: A much bigger clone sits one base away, suggesting this may be a read error. The rearrangement links TRBV6-2 or TRBV6-3 to TRBJ1-1; 10 nucleotides agree with TRBD1. Germline CDR1 is MNHEY and CDR2 is SVGEGT. V shed 4 bases, J shed 3 bases, and the junction held 11 bases outside the gene matches. The CDR3 length is 17 residues. The CDR3 DNA sequence: TGTGCCAGCAGTTGGTCCGGGACAGGGGACTTGTACACTGAAGCTTTCTTT. Protein product: CASSWSGTGDLYTEAFF.

This clonotype was detected ten times or more. CDR3 DNA: TGTGCCAGCGGCCAGGGCCGATTACAAGAGACCCAGTACTTC. It translates to CASGQGRLQETQYF. The rearrangement uses TRBV6-1 and TRBJ2-5; TRBD1 might be the D (5 bases). This CDR3 contains 14 residues. V lost 8 bases, J lost 2 bases, and 15 bases lay in between. Germline values: CDR1 MNHNS, CDR2 SASEGT.

This clonotype appeared many times. The chain is built from TRBV20-1 and TRBJ1-5, with D unresolved. In germline, CDR1 is DFQATT, CDR2 SNEGSKA (reference sequence). V shed 1 base and J shed 9 bases, with 19 bases lying between them. This CDR3 comprises 15 residues. This CDR3 reads CSARAAGQAMGPQHF. For the CDR3, the DNA is TGCAGTGCTAGAGCCGCCGGGCAGGCGATGGGGCCCCAGCATTTT.

This clonotype was observed at least ten times. The chain uses TRBV5-1 and TRBJ2-3; D is ambiguous. Germline CDR1 and CDR2: SGHRS and YFSETQ. This CDR3 contains 12 residues. V dropped 7 bases and J dropped 11 bases, with 17 bases sitting between them. The CDR3 DNA is TGCGCCAGCTACGTGGTCGTAGGAGAGCAGTATTTT. It codes for CASYVVVGEQYF. Combining the CDR3 with reference TRBV5-1 and TRBJ2-3 gives the whole variable domain KAGVTQTPRYLIKTRGQQVTLSCSPISGHRSVSWYQQTPGQGLQFLFEYFSETQRNKGNFPGRFSGRQFSNSRSEMNVSTLELGDSALYLCASYVVVGEQYFGPGTRLTVL.

This clonotype was recorded a few times. The chain is built from TRBV11-2 and TRBJ1-2; D ambiguous. V lost 4 bases, J lost 4 bases, and 19 bases lay in between. Germline values: CDR1 SGHAT, CDR2 FQNNGV. This CDR3 region has 16 residues. In nucleotides, the CDR3 is TGTGCCAGCAGCTCCATGCGGCGGGGTTATGGCTATGGCTACACCTTC. It translates to CASSSMRRGYGYGYTF.

The chain employs TRBV6-2 or TRBV6-3 and TRBJ1-5, with 10 positions matching TRBD1. J lost 3 bases, V lost 6 bases, and 8 bases had no gene match. The germline V gene has CDR1 MNHEY and CDR2 SVGEGT. The CDR3 contains 16 residues. The CDR3 DNA sequence: TGTGCCAGCAGAGAATCCGGGACAGGGGTCAATCAGCCCCAGCATTTT. Amino acids: CASRESGTGVNQPQHF.

In its sample, this clonotype was seen many times. The rearrangement links TRBV2 to TRBJ2-3, with 7 bases fitting TRBD2. V trimming: 6 bases; J trimming: 1 base; junction bases outside the gene matches: 7. CDR1 is SNHLY, CDR2 FYNNEI, per germline. This CDR3 is 15 amino acids long. The CDR3 spells CASSGTMRGTDTQYF. The CDR3 nucleotides are TGTGCCAGCAGCGGGACTATGAGGGGCACAGATACGCAGTATTTT.

The table lists this clonotype with many counts. The genes are TRBV7-9 and TRBJ1-1; D may be TRBD1 (5 bases). The germline V and J ends were trimmed by 5 bases and 0 bases, with 7 bases remaining between them. The CDR3 extends over 13 amino acids. Looked up from germline, CDR1 is SEHNR and CDR2 is FQNEAQ (reference sequence). Written as DNA, the CDR3 is TGTGCCAGCAGCGCAGGGCTGAACACTGAAGCTTTCTTT. Its protein is CASSAGLNTEAFF.